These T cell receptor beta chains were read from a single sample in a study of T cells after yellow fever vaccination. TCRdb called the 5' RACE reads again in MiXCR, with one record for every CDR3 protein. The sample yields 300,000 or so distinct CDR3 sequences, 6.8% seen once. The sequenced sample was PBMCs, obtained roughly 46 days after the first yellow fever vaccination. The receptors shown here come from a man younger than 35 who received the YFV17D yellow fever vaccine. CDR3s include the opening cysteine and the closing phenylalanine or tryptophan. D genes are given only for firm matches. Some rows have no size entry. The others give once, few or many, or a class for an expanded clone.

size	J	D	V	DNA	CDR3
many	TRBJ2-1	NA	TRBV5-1	TGCGCCAGCAGCTTGACTAGGAATGAGCAGTTCTTC	CASSLTRNEQFF
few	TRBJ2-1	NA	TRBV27	TGTGCCACCGGAGGGCGGGGGCCTCTTCCTTTAAGCTCCTACAATGAGCAGTTCTTC	CATGGRGPLPLSSYNEQFF
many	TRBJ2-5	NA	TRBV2	TGTGCCAGCAATCAGCTAGACCAAGAGACCCAGTACTTC	CASNQLDQETQYF
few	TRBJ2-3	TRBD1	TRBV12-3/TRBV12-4	TGTGCCAGCAGAGGTTCCGGGACAGGACCACATGACCGCACAGATACGCAGTATTTT	CASRGSGTGPHDRTDTQYF
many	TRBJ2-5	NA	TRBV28	TGTGCCACGCTGGGGGGGGCAACAGAGACCCAGTACTTC	CATLGGATETQYF
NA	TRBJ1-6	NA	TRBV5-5	TGTGCCAGCAGCAAGCCGGCCGACGCGAGCTCCTATAATTCACCCCTCCACTTT	CASSKPADASSYNSPLHF
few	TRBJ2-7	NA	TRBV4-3	TGCGCCAGCAGCCAAGAAACTAGAAAAAATGGCGAGCAGTACTTC	CASSQETRKNGEQYF
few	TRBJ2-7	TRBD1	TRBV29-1	TGCAGCGTTGTGGACAGGGGAGGCTACGAGCAGTACTTC	CSVVDRGGYEQYF
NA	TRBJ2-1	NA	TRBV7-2	TGTGCCAGCAGCTCCTGGGGGAGCGGGCGGGAGCAGTTCTTC	CASSSWGSGREQFF
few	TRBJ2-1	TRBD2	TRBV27	TGTGCCAGCAGTTTATGGGCGGGGGGGCCAATTTCCAATGAGCAGTTCTTC	CASSLWAGGPISNEQFF
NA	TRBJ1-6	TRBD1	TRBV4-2	TGTGCCAGCAGCCAAGACTGGGACAGCAATTCACCCCTCCACTTT	CASSQDWDSNSPLHF
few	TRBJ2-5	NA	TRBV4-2	TGTGCCAGCAGCCAAGAGGGACGGCCCAGGGAGACCCAGTACTTC	CASSQEGRPRETQYF
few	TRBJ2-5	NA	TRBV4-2	TGTGCCAGCAGCTCGATCGGCGGGGTAGACCAAGAGACCCAGTACTTC	CASSSIGGVDQETQYF
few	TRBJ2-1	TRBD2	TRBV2	TGTGCCAGCAGTTCCGTTAGCGGGAATGAGCAGTTCTTC	CASSSVSGNEQFF
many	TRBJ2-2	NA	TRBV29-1	TGCAGTGGTTCCCTTGACCGGGACATCGAACTGAACACCGGGGAGCTGTTTTTT	CSGSLDRDIELNTGELFF
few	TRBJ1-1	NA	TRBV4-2	TGTGCCAGCAGCCCTCAGACAGTTGGGAACACTGAAGCTTTCTTT	CASSPQTVGNTEAFF
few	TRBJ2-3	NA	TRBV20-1	TGCAGTGCCCGAGCTCGGAGCGGACGGGGCACAGATACGCAGTATTTT	CSARARSGRGTDTQYF
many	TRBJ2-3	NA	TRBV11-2	TGTGCCAGCAGCTTGAGCGGACTGACAGATACGCAGTATTTT	CASSLSGLTDTQYF
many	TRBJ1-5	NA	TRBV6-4	TGTGCCAGCAGTCCGACAGGCCTCAATCAGCCCCAGCATTTT	CASSPTGLNQPQHF
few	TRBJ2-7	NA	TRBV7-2	TGTGCCAGCAGCTCCGGGCGGACAGATTGGAACTACGAGCAGTACTTC	CASSSGRTDWNYEQYF
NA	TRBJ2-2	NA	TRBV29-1	TGCAGCGTTGGGTGGGGGCGCGGCACCGGGGAGCTGTTTTTT	CSVGWGRGTGELFF
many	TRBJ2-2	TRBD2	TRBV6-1	TGTGCCAGCAGTCAAGGGGCGGTAGCGGGGTTTTTGGGCACCGGGGAGCTGTTTTTT	CASSQGAVAGFLGTGELFF
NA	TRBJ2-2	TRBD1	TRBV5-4	TGTGCCAGCAGCCCCGGGACAGACAACCGGGAGCTGTTTTTT	CASSPGTDNRELFF
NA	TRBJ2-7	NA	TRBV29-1	TGCAGCGTTGAATCGGCGCAGTCCTACGAGCAGTACTTC	CSVESAQSYEQYF
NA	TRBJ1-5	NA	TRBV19	TGTGCCTCACAGCATGCCATTAGCAATCAGCCCCAGCATTTT	CASQHAISNQPQHF
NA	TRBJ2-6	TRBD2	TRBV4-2	TGTGCCAGCAGCCAAGAGGGGGGGAGGGCCAACGTCCTGACTTTC	CASSQEGGRANVLTF
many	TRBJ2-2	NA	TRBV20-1	TGCAGTGCTAGAGATCTGGAACCGACCGGGGAGCTGTTTTTT	CSARDLEPTGELFF
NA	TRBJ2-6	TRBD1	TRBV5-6	TGTGCCAGCAGCTCGGACAGGGACAGGGGGTATTTGTCTGGGGCCAACGTCCTGACTTTC	CASSSDRDRGYLSGANVLTF
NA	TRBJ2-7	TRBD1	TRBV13	TGTGCCAGCAGCTTGGGGACAGGGGCCCGCATCTACGAGCAGTACTTC	CASSLGTGARIYEQYF
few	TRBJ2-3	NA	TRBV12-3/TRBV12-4	TGTGCCAGTGTTGGGCCATGGAGGGGGGACGCAGATACGCAGTATTTT	CASVGPWRGDADTQYF
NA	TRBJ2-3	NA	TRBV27	TGTGCCAGCCGTTGGGGGGCTCCGGTTGACACAGATACGCAGTATTTT	CASRWGAPVDTDTQYF
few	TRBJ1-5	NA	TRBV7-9	TGTGCCAGCAGCTTAGAGGGTATTCAGCCCCAGCATTTT	CASSLEGIQPQHF
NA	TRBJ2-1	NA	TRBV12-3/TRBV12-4	TGTGCCAGCAGTCCAATTGGAGACTCCTACAATGAGCAGTTCTTC	CASSPIGDSYNEQFF
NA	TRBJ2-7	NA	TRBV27	TGTGCCAGCAGTCCGCAGAGCGGCCCCTCCTACGAGCAGTACTTC	CASSPQSGPSYEQYF
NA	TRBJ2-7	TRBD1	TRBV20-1	TGCAGTGCTCTTTCGGGACAGCTTAACTACGAGCAGTACTTC	CSALSGQLNYEQYF
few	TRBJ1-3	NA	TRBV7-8	TGTGCCAGCAGCGACCGGGTCATTACCTCCTCTGGAAACACCATATATTTT	CASSDRVITSSGNTIYF
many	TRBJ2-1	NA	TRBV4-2	TGTGCCAGCAGCCAAGATAGGGGGGGGGTCTACAATGAGCAGTTCTTC	CASSQDRGGVYNEQFF
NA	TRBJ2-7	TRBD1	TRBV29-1	TGCAGCGTTGATAGCGGACAGGGGGCAAGGAACGAGCAGTACTTC	CSVDSGQGARNEQYF
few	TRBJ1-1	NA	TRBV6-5	TGTGCCAGCAGTTACTCTCCGGGGGCCACTGAAGCTTTCTTT	CASSYSPGATEAFF
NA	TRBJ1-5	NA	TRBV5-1	TGCGCCAGCAGCTTGGGATCAGGGCAACAGCCCCAGCATTTT	CASSLGSGQQPQHF
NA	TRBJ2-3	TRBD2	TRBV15	TGTGCCACCAGCCCAGCGGGGGGCACAGATACGCAGTATTTT	CATSPAGGTDTQYF
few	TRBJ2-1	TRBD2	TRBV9	TGTGCCAGCAGCGCACCCGGGACTAGCGTTCGCTACAATGAGCAGTTCTTC	CASSAPGTSVRYNEQFF
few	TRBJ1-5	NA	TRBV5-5	TGTGCCAGCAGCTTGGAAGGGCCCCGTTCGCCCCAGCATTTT	CASSLEGPRSPQHF
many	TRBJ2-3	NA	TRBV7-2	TGTGCCAGCAGCTTAAGGCGGACTAGCACAGATACGCAGTATTTT	CASSLRRTSTDTQYF
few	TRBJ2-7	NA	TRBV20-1	TGCAGTGCTAAGGGCGGCTACGAGCAGTACTTC	CSAKGGYEQYF
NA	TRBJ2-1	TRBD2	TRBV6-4	TGTGCCAGCACTCAAAGACCGGGACTAGCGGGGGGCCCCACCTACAATGAGCAGTTCTTC	CASTQRPGLAGGPTYNEQFF
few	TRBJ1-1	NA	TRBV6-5	TGTGCCAGCAGTTACGAGGAGAACACTGAAGCTTTCTTT	CASSYEENTEAFF
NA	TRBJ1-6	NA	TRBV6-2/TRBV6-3	TGTGCCAGCAGTCCGACACAACAGGGCTATAATTCACCCCTCCACTTT	CASSPTQQGYNSPLHF